The clone carrying this TCR beta chain was recorded a few times. What it binds is unknown. This entry comes from a study of STAT5B mutations in CD4+ large granular lymphocyte leukemia. Notes on the study in general: CD4-sorted patient repertoires seemed more clonal than healthy CD4+ repertoires.

The germline V and J ends were trimmed by 5 bases and 4 bases, with 8 bases remaining between them. There are 12 residues in the CDR3. The germline V gene has CDR1 SNHLY and CDR2 FYNNEI. The assay was immunoSEQ multiplex PCR, and TCRdb's table has in-frame clones only and misses some. Of approximately 24,000 clones in the sample, about two thirds were seen once. The genes are TRBV2 and TRBJ1-2; D possibly corresponds to TRBD1 (6 bases). Input material: CD4+ T cells from blood buffy coats. The sequence was collected from a human donor in good health. Here the CDR3 reads CASSLDSYGYTF. CDR3 DNA: TGTGCCAGCAGTCTGGACAGCTATGGCTACACCTTC.